This T cell receptor (beta chain) was profiled in a study of spatial heterogeneity in lung cancer. Points from the study as a whole: Tumor mutation counts were tracked by expanded intratumoral alpha and beta TCR counts.

Regarding time point: sample taken at primary tumor resection. TCRdb reanalysed the 5' RACE reads using MiXCR and keeps one entry per CDR3 protein. Of 6,000 to 9,500 distinct CDR3 sequences listed, roughly 8.7% are singletons. Germline V gene lookup returns CDR1 SGHAT and CDR2 FQNNGV. CDR3 length: 14 residues. V was clipped by 0 bases and J by 4 bases, with 7 bases between them. This clonotype qualifies as medium-sized. Its antigen is not identified. This material consisted of lung tumor tissue, taken at surgery. The chain is built from TRBV11-2 and TRBJ2-1; D gene uncertain. This sequence was found in a male donor with early-stage non-small cell lung cancer. CDR3 sequence reads: CASSLEGPYNEQFF. CDR3 DNA: TGTGCCAGCAGCTTAGAAGGCCCATACAATGAGCAGTTCTTC.